Below are 16 T cell receptor beta chains sequenced from a single sample in a study of blood T cell repertoires in COVID-19. TCRdb keeps only in-frame clones here, not all; method: immunoSEQ multiplex PCR. This sample carries approximately 64,000 clones, 80% to 90% of them seen once, and the ten largest clones take roughly 40%. Sequencing input: peripheral blood. The receptors stem from a woman aged 55-70 years with COVID-19, enrolled during active disease.

The gene calls are TRBV18 and TRBJ1-1, with 9 bases aligning to TRBD1. Trimming cost V 4 bases and J 4 bases; bases outside gene matches: 7. Germline-derived CDR1 and CDR2 are KGHSH and LQKENI. CDR3 length: 15 amino acids. Here the CDR3 DNA reads TGTGCCAGCTCACGGGGACAGGGAGAAATCACTGAAGCTTTCTTT. Translating it yields CASSRGQGEITEAFF.

The chain carries TRBV7-8 and TRBJ2-5, with D possibly being TRBD2 (6 bases). V was pared by 4 bases and J by 5 bases, with 17 bases between. Germline CDR1 and CDR2: SGHVS and FQNEAQ. CDR3 size: 15 residues. The CDR3 sequence is CASSSNLATIETQYF. The CDR3 coding sequence is TGTGCCAGCAGCTCTAACCTAGCGACGATCGAGACCCAGTACTTC.

This chain links TRBV3-1 (or the pseudogene TRBV3-2) with TRBJ1-1, with TRBD1 identical over 8 bases. Trimming at V came to 6 bases and at J to 1 base, leaving 7 bases not matched to a gene. Germline V lookup: CDR1 LGHDT, CDR2 YNNKEL (reference sequence). This CDR3 spans 15 amino acids. As DNA, the CDR3 is TGTGCCAGCAGAAGTTGGACAGGGCAGAACACTGAAGCTTTCTTT. It is translated as CASRSWTGQNTEAFF.

Of note for this clone: At one boundary the junction diverges from the germline segment, which might be a read error. The rearrangement joins TRBV6-6 to TRBJ1-2; 11 bases are shared with TRBD1. This CDR3 region has 13 residues. Germline CDR1 reads MNHNY; CDR2 reads SVGAGI (reference sequence). CDR3 DNA sequence: TGTGCCAGCAGCTTTTCCGGGACAGGGGGTGCCCTCTTC. Its protein product is CASSFSGTGGALF.

This chain connects TRBV3-1 (or the pseudogene TRBV3-2) to TRBJ2-7; 7 bases match TRBD1. CDR3 size: 13 residues. CDR1 and CDR2 from the germline V gene are LGHDT and YNNKEL (reference sequence). Germline trimming cut 3 bases from V and 3 bases from J; bases unmatched to any gene: 2. The CDR3, as DNA: TGTGCCAGCAGCCAGCAGGGGGTCTACGAGCAGTACTTC. The encoded protein is CASSQQGVYEQYF.

This chain uses TRBV29-1 with TRBJ2-1, with TRBD1 as a possible D gene (6 bases). With 7 bases removed from V and 4 bases from J, the gap between germline ends came to 8 bases. CDR3 length: 11 amino acids. Per germline, CDR1 SQVTM and CDR2 ANQGSEA. The CDR3 nucleotides read TGCAGCGGTGACAGGTACAATGAGCAGTTCTTC. Its protein product is CSGDRYNEQFF.

The CDR3 nucleotides read TGTGCCAGCTCTCCCGACCCGGGACAGCCGATCCGGGACGCTGGGGTGGGTAGGAACATTCAGTACTTC. Translation: CASSPDPGQPIRDAGVGRNIQYF. The gene calls are TRBV18 and TRBJ2-4; 7 bases align to TRBD1. CDR3 length: 23 amino acids. J was trimmed by 7 bases and V by 6 bases; bases with no gene match: 36. Per germline, CDR1 KGHSH and CDR2 LQKENI. Complete variable domain (other parts from reference TRBV18 and TRBJ2-4): NAGVMQNPRHLVRRRGQEARLRCSPMKGHSHVYWYRQLPEEGLKFMVYLQKENIIDESGMPKERFSAEFPKEGPSILRIQQVVRGDSAAYFCASSPDPGQPIRDAGVGRNIQYFGAGTRLSVL.

The V call is TRBV24-1, the J call TRBJ2-1; 7 positions agree with TRBD2. Germline loops: CDR1 KGHDR, CDR2 SFDVKD. V gave up 5 bases and J gave up 4 bases; unmatched junction bases: 4. This CDR3 comprises 14 residues. In nucleotides, the CDR3 is TGTGCCACCAGTGGGGGGAGGGCTTACAATGAGCAGTTCTTC. Amino acid sequence: CATSGGRAYNEQFF.

The V and J genes are TRBV28 and TRBJ1-2, with D possibly TRBD1 on 5 matching bases. The length of the CDR3 is 13 residues. Trimming stripped 7 bases from V and 4 bases from J, with 13 bases between. Germline V gene data show CDR1 as MDHEN and CDR2 as SYDVKM. CDR3 in DNA: TGTGCCAGCACCCTTGGGGGGTTCTATGGCTACACCTTC. This gives the protein CASTLGGFYGYTF.

V and J are TRBV27 and TRBJ1-5, with D perhaps TRBD1 (6 bases). The germline gives CDR1 MNHEY, CDR2 SMNVEV (reference sequence). This CDR3 is built from 13 residues. With 8 bases removed from V and 1 base from J, the gap between germline ends came to 9 bases. The CDR3 sequence: CASAQGSNQPQHF. In nucleotides, the CDR3 is TGTGCCAGCGCGCAGGGGAGCAATCAGCCCCAGCATTTT.

This clone was counted once. V is TRBV29-1 and J is TRBJ1-2; 7 positions agree with TRBD1. CDR1 and CDR2 (germline): SQVTM, ANQGSEA. The CDR3 is 13 residues long. The V and J ends lost 4 bases and 3 bases, in that order; junction bases with no gene match: 5. CDR3 sequence: CSVVQGPYYGYTF. The CDR3 nucleotides are TGCAGCGTTGTACAGGGGCCTTACTATGGCTACACCTTC.

The V gene is TRBV6-2 or TRBV6-3, the J gene TRBJ1-5, with a possible D match to TRBD1 (6 bases). Trimming took off 5 bases at V and 5 bases at J, with 13 bases between the two ends. The germline CDR1 and CDR2 sequences are MNHEY and SVGEGT. This CDR3 is built from 14 residues. CDR3 region: CASSPYREHQPQHF. The CDR3 DNA sequence: TGTGCCAGCAGTCCGTACAGGGAGCATCAGCCCCAGCATTTT.

The chain carries TRBV2 and TRBJ1-5; 10 positions match TRBD1. J was trimmed by 0 bases and V by 5 bases; bases with no gene match: 13. CDR1 SNHLY and CDR2 FYNNEI come from the germline V gene. The CDR3 has 19 amino acids. The CDR3: CASSLKRTGGPNSNQPQHF. CDR3 coding DNA: TGTGCCAGCAGTCTAAAAAGGACAGGGGGTCCCAATAGCAATCAGCCCCAGCATTTT.

This clone was recorded once. The chain has TRBV6-1 and TRBJ1-6, with 10 nucleotides matching TRBD1. J lost 11 bases, V lost 3 bases, and 1 base had no gene match. Per germline, CDR1 MNHNS and CDR2 SASEGT. CDR3 length: 13 amino acids. The chain's CDR3 is CASSEGQGTPLHF. The CDR3, as DNA: TGTGCCAGCAGTGAGGGACAGGGGACACCCCTCCACTTT.

V and J are TRBV29-1 and TRBJ1-2; unclear D gene. The CDR3 has 12 amino acids. V shed 4 bases and J shed 2 bases, with 8 bases lying between them. Germline CDR1 reads SQVTM; CDR2 reads ANQGSEA. The CDR3 sequence is CSVVEGNYGYTF. CDR3 sequence (DNA): TGCAGCGTTGTTGAGGGAAACTATGGCTACACCTTC.

The chain has TRBV9 and TRBJ1-3; D gene unclear. The CDR3 is 16 amino acids. The germline V gene has CDR1 SGDLS and CDR2 YYNGEE. V lost 0 bases, J lost 4 bases, and 14 bases lay in between. The CDR3 is CASSVAPTMRGNTIYF. CDR3 bases: TGTGCCAGCAGCGTAGCCCCAACGATGAGGGGAAACACCATATATTTT.